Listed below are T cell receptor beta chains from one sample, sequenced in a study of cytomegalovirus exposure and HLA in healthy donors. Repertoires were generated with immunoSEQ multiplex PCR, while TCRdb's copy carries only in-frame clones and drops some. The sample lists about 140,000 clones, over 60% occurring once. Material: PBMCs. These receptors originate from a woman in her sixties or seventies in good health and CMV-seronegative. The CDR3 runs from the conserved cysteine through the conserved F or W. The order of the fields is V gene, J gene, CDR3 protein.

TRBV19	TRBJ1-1	CASSWRGPGTEAFF
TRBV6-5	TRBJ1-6	CASSYSGGPLHF
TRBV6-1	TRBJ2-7	CASSVGGLSYYEQYF
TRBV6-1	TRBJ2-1	CASSRVAGSYNEQFF
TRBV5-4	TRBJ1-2	CASSGEGQGVYGYTF
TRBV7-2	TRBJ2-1	CASSTDSGRPEQFF
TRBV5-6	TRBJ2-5	CASSSSLQETQYF
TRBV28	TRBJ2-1	CASSLDSARYNEQFF
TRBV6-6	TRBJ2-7	CASSISGGGYEQYF
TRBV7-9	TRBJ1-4	CASSLSRDNEKLFF
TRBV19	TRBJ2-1	CASSIDLTGNNEQFF
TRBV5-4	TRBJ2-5	CASSPKAQGGRETQYF
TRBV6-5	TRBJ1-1	CASRGAVNTEAFF
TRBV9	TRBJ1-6	CASSVVGGDSPLHF
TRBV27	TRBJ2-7	CATGVGSSYEQYF
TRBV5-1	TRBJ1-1	CASSPRPGTGTNTEAFF
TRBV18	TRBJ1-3	CASSPSYLEASGNTIYF
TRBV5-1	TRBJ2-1	CASSLSAQGYNEQFF
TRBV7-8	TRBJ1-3	CASGTGGSGNTIYF
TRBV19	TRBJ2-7	CASSIEAGATYEQYF
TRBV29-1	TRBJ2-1	CSDWDGQGSYNEQFF
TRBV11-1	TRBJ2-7	CASSFTPSSEQYF
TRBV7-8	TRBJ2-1	CASSLGLGYNEQFF
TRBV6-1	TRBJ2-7	CASKPTGGSYEQYF